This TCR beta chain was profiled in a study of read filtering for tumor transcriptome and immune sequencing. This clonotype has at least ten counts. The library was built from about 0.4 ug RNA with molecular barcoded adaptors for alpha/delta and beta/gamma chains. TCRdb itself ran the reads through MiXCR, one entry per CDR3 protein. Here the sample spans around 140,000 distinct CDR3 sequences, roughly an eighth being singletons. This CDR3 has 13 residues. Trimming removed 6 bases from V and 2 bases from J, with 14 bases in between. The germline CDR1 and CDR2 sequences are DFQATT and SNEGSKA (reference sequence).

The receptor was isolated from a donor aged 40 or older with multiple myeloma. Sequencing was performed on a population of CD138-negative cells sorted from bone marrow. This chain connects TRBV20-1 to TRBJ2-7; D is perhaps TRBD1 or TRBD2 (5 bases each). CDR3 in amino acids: CSASPRETYEQYF. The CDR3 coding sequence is TGCAGTGCGAGCCCCAGGGAGACCTACGAGCAGTACTTC.